This T cell receptor (beta chain) stems from a study of breast tumors, draining lymph nodes, adjacent tissues. Findings of the study overall: Data only fit, rather than demonstrated, lymph node origin of most tumor T cells. Findings are consistent with lymph node origin and intratumoral expansion of most tumor T cells. Tumor TCR diversity was below lymph nodes but above nontumor tissue.

This clonotype showed up many times. Its antigen is still unknown. The CDR3 has 13 residues. Germline V gene lookup returns CDR1 MNHEY and CDR2 SVGAGI. The V end was cut by 5 bases, the J end by 7 bases, with 12 bases between. Axillary draining lymph nodes of breast cancer patients supplied the node samples. TCRdb used MiXCR to reprocess the multiplex PCR reads, holding one entry per CDR3 protein. The sample includes over 150,000 distinct CDR3 sequences, 30% to 40% of them seen just once. V gene TRBV6-5 combines with J gene TRBJ1-5; D is undetermined. The source of this sequence is a female donor with breast cancer. Some clones in this sample may be carry-over from other donors' samples. The sample taken for sequencing was axillary lymph node tissue. CDR3 nucleotide sequence: TGTGCCAGCAGTCGCGACGGAAGCCAGCCCCAGCATTTT. It codes for CASSRDGSQPQHF.